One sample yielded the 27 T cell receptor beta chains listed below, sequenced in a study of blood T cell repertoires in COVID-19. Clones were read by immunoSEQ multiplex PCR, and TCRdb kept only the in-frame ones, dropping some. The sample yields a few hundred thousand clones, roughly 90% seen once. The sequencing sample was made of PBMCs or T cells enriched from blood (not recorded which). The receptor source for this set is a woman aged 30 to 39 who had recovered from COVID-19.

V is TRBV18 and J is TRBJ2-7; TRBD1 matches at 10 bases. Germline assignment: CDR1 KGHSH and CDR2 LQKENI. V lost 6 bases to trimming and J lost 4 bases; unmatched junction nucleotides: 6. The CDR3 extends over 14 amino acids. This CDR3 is CASSPGQGFYEQYF. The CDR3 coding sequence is TGTGCCAGCTCTCCGGGACAGGGGTTTTACGAGCAGTACTTC.

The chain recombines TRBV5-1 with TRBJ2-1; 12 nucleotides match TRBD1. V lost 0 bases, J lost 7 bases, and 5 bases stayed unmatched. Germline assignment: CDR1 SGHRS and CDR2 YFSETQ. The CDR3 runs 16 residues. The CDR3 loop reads CASSLELGQGANEQFF. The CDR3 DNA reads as TGCGCCAGCAGCTTGGAACTGGGACAGGGGGCAAATGAGCAGTTCTTC.

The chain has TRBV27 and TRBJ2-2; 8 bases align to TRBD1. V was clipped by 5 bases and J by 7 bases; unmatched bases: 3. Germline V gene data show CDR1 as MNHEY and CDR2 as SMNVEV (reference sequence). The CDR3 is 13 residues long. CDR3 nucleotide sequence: TGTGCCAGCAGTCTACAGGGGGGCGGGGAGCTGTTTTTT. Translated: CASSLQGGGELFF.

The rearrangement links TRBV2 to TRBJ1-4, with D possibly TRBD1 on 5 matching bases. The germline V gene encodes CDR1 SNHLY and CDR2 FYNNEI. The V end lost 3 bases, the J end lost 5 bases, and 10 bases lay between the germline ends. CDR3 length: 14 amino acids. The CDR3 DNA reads TGTGCCAGCAGTGATCGCGCAGGGAATGAAAAACTGTTTTTT. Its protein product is CASSDRAGNEKLFF.

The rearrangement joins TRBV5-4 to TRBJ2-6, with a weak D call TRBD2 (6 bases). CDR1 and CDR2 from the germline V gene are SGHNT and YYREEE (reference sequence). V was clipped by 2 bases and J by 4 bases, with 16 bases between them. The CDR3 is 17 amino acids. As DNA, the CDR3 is TGTGCCAGCAGCTTAAAGCTACTAGCTGCCGGGGCCAACGTCCTGACTTTC. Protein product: CASSLKLLAAGANVLTF.

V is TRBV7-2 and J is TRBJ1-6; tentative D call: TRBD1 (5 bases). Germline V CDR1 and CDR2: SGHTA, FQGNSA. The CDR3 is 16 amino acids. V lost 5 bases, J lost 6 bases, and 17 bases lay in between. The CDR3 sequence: CASSHLTVQRNSPLHF. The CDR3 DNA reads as TGTGCCAGCAGCCACCTGACAGTTCAGCGTAATTCACCCCTCCACTTT.

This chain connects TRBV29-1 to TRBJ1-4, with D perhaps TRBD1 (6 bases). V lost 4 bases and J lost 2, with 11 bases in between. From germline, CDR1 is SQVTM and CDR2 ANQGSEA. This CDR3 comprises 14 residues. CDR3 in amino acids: CSVGPGETNEKLFF. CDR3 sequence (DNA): TGCAGCGTTGGCCCAGGGGAGACTAATGAAAAACTGTTTTTT.

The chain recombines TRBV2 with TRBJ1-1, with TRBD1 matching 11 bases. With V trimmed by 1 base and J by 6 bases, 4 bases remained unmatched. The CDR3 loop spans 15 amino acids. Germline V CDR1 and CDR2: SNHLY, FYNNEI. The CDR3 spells CASSEGDRGMAEAFF. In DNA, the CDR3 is TGTGCCAGCAGTGAAGGGGACAGGGGGATGGCTGAAGCTTTCTTT.

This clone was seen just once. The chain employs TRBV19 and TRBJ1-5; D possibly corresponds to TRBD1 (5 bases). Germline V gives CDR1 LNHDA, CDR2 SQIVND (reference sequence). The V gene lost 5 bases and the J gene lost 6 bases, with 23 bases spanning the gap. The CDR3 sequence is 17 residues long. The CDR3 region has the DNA TGTGCCAGTAGTGCCCACTTGACTGCCAGGGTACGTCAGCCCCAGCATTTT. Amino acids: CASSAHLTARVRQPQHF.

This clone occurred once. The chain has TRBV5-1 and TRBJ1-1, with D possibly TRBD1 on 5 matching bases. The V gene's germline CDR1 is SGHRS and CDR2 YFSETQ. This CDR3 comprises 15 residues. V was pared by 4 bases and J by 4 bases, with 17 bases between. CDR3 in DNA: TGCGCCAGCAGCGGCCGCCAGGGCGGGAGCACTGAAGCTTTCTTT. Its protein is CASSGRQGGSTEAFF.

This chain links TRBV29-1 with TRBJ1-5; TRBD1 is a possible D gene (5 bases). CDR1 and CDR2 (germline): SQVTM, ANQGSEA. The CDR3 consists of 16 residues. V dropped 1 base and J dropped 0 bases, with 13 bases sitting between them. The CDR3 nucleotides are TGCAGCGTTGAAGGCTCCGGGGGTTATAGCAATCAGCCCCAGCATTTT. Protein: CSVEGSGGYSNQPQHF.

The CDR3 DNA reads TGTGCCAGCAGTGTGCAGCGGGGGGCGGAGCAGTTCTTC. Its protein is CASSVQRGAEQFF. This sequence joins TRBV6-4 and TRBJ2-1; 9 bases map to TRBD2. The CDR3 extends over 13 amino acids. From germline, CDR1 is MRHNA and CDR2 SNTAGT. V trimming: 4 bases; J trimming: 10 bases; junction bases outside the gene matches: 5.

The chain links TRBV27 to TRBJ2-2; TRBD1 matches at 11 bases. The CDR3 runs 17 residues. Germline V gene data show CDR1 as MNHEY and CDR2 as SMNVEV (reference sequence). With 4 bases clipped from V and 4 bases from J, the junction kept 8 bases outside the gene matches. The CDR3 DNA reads TGTGCCAGCAGTTCTTCAAGGACAGGGGGCTTCACCGGGGAGCTGTTTTTT. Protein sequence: CASSSSRTGGFTGELFF.

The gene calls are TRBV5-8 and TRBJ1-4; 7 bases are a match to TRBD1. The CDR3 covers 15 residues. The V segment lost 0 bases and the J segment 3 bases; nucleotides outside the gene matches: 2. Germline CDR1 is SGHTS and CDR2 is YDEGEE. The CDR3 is CASSLAQGANEKLFF. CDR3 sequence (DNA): TGTGCCAGCAGCTTGGCGCAGGGGGCTAATGAAAAACTGTTTTTT.

The CDR3 DNA reads as TGTGCCACCAGTGGCCCGGACAGGGCGGGGCGGAACACCGGGGAGCTGTTTTTT. It is translated as CATSGPDRAGRNTGELFF. This chain links TRBV24-1 with TRBJ2-2, with 8 bases aligning to TRBD1. Germline CDR1 and CDR2: KGHDR and SFDVKD. The CDR3 extends over 18 amino acids. V shed 5 bases, J shed 1 base, and the junction held 11 bases outside the gene matches.

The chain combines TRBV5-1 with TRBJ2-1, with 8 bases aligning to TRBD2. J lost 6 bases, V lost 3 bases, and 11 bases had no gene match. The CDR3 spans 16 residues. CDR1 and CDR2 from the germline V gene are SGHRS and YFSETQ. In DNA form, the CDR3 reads TGCGCCAGCAGCTCCCCCAGGGCGGGGGGAGGCAATGAGCAGTTCTTC. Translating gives CASSSPRAGGGNEQFF.

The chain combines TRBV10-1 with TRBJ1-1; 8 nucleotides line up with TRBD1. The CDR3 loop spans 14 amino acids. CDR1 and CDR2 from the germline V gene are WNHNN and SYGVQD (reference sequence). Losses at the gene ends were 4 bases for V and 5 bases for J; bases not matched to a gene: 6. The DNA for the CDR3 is TGCGCCAGCAGTGCCAGCCGGACAGGGACTGAAGCTTTCTTT. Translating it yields CASSASRTGTEAFF.

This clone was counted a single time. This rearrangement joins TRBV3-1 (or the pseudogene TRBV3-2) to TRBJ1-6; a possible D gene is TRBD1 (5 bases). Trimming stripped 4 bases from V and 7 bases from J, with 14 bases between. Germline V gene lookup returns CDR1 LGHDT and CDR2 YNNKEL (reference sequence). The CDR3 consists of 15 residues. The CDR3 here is CASSLSTVRNSPLHF. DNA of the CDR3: TGTGCCAGCAGCCTCTCGACAGTGCGGAATTCACCCCTCCACTTT.

This CDR3 is CAIRTEVGQPQHF. CDR3 coding DNA: TGTGCCATCAGAACCGAGGTCGGTCAGCCCCAGCATTTT. The V and J genes are TRBV2 and TRBJ1-5; D uncertain. The CDR3 loop spans 13 amino acids. Trimming removed 10 bases at V and 6 bases at J, with 16 bases between. CDR1 and CDR2 (germline): SNHLY, FYNNEI.

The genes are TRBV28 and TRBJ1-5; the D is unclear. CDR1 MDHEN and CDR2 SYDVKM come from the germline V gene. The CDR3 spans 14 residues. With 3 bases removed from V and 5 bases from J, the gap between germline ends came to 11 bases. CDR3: CASSLGRLDQPQHF. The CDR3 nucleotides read TGTGCCAGCAGTTTGGGCAGGTTAGATCAGCCCCAGCATTTT.

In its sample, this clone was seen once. The CDR3 DNA follows: TGTGCCACGAAACCTCCCAGCTATAATTCACCCCTCCACTTT. Encoded protein: CATKPPSYNSPLHF. The rearrangement joins TRBV28 to TRBJ1-6; unclear D gene. The germline V gene encodes CDR1 MDHEN and CDR2 SYDVKM. V shed 10 bases and J shed 3 bases, with 13 bases lying between them. This CDR3 is built from 14 residues.

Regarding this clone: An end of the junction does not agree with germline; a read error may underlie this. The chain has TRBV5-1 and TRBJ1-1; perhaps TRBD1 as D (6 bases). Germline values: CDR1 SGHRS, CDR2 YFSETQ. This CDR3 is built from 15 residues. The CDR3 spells CASSRDITGPPDIRF. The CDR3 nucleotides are TGCGCCAGCAGCCGGGACATTACAGGCCCCCCGGATATTCGTTTT.

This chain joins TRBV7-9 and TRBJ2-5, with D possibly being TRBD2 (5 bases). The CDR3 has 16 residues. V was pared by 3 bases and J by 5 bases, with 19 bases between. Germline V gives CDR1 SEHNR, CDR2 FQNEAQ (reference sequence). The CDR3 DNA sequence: TGTGCCAGCAGCTTGGCGGGCACCCGGGTAGGGGAGACCCAGTACTTC. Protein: CASSLAGTRVGETQYF.

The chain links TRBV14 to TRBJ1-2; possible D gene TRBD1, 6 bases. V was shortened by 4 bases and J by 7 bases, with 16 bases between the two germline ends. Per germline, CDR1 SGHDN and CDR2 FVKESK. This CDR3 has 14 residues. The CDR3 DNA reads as TGTGCCAGCAGCCTGGACGACAGGCTAGGTGGCTACACCTTC. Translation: CASSLDDRLGGYTF.

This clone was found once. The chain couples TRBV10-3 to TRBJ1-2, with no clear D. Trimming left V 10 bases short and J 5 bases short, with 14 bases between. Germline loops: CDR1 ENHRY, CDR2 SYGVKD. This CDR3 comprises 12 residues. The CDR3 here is CATLVDSYGYTF. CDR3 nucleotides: TGTGCCACCCTAGTAGACTCTTATGGCTACACCTTC.

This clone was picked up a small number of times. The CDR3 nucleotides read TGCGCCAGCAACGGAGGACAGAAGAATCAGCCCCAGCATTTT. It is translated as CASNGGQKNQPQHF. The genes are TRBV5-1 and TRBJ1-5; TRBD1 might be the D (6 bases). The CDR3 is made up of 14 amino acids. V was clipped by 6 bases and J by 4 bases, with 14 bases between them. In germline, CDR1 is SGHRS, CDR2 YFSETQ.

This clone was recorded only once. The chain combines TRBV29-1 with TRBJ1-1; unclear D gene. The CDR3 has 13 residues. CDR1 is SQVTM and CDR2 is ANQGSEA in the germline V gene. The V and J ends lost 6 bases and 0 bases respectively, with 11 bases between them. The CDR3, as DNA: TGCAGCGTCAGCGTCTCTGTGAACACTGAAGCTTTCTTT. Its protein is CSVSVSVNTEAFF.